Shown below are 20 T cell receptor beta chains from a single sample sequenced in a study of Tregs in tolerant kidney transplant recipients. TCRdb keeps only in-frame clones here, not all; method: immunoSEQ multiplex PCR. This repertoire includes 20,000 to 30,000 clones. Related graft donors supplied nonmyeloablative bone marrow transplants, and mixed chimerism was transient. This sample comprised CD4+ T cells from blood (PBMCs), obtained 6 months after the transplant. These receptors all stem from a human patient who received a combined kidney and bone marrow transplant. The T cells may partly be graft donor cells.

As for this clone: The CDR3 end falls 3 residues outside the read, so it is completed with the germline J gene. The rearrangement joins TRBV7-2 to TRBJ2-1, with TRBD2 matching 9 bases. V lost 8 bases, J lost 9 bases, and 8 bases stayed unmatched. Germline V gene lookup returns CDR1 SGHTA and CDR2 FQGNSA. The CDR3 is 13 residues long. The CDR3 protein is CASASETSGEQFF. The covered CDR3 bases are TGTGCCAGCGCTTCCGAGACTAGCGGTGAG. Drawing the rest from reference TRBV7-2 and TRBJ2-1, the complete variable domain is GAGVSQSPSNKVTEKGKDVELRCDPISGHTALYWYRQSLGQGLEFLIYFQGNSAPDKSGLPSDRFSAERTGGSVSTLTIQRTQQEDSAVYLCASASETSGEQFFGPGTRLTVL.

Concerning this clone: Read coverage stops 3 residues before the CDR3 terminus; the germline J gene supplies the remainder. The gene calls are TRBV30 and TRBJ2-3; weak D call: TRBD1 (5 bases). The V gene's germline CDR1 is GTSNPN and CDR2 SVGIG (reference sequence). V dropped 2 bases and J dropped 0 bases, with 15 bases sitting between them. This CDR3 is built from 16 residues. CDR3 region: CAWSLRTFPSTDTQYF. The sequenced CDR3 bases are TGTGCCTGGAGTCTCCGGACATTCCCTAGCACAGATACG.

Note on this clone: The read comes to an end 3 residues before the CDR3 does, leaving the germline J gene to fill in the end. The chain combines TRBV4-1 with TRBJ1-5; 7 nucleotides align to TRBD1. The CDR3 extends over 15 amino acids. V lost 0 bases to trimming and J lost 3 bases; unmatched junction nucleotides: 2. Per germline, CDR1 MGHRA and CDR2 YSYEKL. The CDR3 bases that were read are TGCGCCAGCAGCCAAGAAGACAGGGCCAATCAGCCC. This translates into CASSQEDRANQP. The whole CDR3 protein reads CASSQEDRANQPQHF.

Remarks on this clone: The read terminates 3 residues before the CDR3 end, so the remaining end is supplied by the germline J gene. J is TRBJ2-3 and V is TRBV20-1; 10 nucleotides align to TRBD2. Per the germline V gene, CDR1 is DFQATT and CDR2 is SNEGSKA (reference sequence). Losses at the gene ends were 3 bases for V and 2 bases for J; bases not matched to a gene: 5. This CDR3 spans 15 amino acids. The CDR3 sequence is CSARISGGNTDTQYF. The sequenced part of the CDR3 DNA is TGCAGTGCTAGGATTAGCGGGGGGAACACAGATACG.

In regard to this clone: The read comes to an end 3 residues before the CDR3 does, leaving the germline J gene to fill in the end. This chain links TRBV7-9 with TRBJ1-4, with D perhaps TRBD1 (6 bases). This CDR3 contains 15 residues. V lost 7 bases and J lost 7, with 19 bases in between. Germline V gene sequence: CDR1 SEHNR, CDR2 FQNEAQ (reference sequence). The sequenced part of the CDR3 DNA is TGTGCCAGCACCCTTGAGCTGGGGGCAGGTGAAAAA. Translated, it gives CASTLELGAGEK. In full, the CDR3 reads CASTLELGAGEKLFF.

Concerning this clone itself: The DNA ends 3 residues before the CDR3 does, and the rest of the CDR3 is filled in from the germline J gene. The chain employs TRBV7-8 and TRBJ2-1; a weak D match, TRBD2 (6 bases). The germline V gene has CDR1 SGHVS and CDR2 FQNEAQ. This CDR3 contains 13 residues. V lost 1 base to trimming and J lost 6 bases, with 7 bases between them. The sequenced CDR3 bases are TGTGCCAGCAGCTTAGTGGGGGGCAATGAG. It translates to CASSLVGGNE. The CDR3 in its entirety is CASSLVGGNEQFF.

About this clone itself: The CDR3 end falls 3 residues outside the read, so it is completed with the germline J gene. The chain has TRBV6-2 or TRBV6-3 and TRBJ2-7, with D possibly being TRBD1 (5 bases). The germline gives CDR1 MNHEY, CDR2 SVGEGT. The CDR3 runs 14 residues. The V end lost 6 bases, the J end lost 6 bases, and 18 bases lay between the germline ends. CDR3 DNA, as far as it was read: TGTGCCAGCAGCCCCCCAGGGAATAGGCGCGAG. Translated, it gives CASSPPGNRRE. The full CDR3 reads CASSPPGNRREQYF.

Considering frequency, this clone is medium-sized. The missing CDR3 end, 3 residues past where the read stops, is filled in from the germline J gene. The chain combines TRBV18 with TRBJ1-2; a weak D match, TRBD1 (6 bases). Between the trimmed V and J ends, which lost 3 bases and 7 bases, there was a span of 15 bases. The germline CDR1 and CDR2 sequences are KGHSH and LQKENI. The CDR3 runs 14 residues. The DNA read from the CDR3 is TGTGCCAGCTCACCGGGCCAGGGGCAGGGTGGC. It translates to CASSPGQGQGG. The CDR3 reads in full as CASSPGQGQGGYTF.

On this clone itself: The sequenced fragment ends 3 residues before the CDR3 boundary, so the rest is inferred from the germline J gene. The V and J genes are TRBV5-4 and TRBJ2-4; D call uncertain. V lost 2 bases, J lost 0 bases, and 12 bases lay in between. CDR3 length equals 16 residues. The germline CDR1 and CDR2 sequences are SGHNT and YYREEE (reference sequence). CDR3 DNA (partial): TGTGCCAGCAGCTTACGGTCCCTACTAGCCAAAAACATT. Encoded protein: CASSLRSLLAKNI. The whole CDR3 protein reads CASSLRSLLAKNIQYF.

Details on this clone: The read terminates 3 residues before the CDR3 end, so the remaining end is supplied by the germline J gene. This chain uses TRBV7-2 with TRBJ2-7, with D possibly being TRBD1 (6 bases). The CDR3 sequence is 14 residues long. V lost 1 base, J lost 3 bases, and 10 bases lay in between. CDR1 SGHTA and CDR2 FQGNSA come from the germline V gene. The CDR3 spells CASSLGSRGYEQYF. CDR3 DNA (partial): TGTGCCAGCAGCTTAGGCTCCAGGGGCTACGAG.

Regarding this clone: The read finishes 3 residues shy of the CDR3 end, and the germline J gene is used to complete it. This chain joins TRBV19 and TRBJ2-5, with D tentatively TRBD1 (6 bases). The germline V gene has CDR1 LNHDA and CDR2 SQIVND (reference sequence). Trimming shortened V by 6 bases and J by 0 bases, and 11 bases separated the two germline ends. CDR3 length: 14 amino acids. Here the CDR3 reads CASSQDSHQETQYF. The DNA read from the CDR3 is TGTGCCAGTAGCCAGGACAGTCACCAAGAGACC. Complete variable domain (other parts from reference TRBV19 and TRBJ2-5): DGGITQSPKYLFRKEGQNVTLSCEQNLNHDAMYWYRQDPGQGLRLIYYSQIVNDFQKGDIAEGYSVSREKKESFPLTVTSAQKNPTAFYLCASSQDSHQETQYFGPGTRLLVL.

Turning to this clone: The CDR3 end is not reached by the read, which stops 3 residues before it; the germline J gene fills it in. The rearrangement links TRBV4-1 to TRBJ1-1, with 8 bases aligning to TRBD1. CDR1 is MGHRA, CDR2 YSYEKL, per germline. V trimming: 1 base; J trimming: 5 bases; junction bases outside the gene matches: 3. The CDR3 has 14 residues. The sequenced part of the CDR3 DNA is TGCGCCAGCAGCCAAGGGGACAGGATAACTGAA. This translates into CASSQGDRITE. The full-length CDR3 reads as CASSQGDRITEAFF.

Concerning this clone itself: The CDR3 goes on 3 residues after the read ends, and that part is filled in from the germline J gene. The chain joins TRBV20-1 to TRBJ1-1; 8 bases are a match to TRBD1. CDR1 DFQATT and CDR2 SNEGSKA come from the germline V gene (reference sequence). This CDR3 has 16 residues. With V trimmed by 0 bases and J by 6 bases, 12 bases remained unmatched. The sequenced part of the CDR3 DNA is TGCAGTGCTAGAGATCCCCAGACAGGGGATAAATCTGAA. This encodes CSARDPQTGDKSE. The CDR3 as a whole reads CSARDPQTGDKSEAFF.

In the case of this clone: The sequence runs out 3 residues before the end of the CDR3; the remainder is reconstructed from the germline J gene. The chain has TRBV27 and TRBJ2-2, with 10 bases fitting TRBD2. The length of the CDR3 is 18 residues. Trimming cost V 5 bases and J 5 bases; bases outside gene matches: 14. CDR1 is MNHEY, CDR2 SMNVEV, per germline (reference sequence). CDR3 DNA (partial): TGTGCCAGCAGTCCCCCCCGACTTAGCGGGAGGTCGACCGGGGAG. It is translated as CASSPPRLSGRSTGE. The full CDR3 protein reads CASSPPRLSGRSTGELFF.

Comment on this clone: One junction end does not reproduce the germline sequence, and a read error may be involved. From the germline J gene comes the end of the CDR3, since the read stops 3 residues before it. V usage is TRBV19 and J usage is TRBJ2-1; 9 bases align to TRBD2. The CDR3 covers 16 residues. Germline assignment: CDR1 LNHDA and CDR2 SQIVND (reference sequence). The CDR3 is CARSIRLAGPYNEQFF. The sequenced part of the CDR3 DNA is TGTGCCAGAAGTATTCGGCTAGCGGGACCTTACAATGAG.

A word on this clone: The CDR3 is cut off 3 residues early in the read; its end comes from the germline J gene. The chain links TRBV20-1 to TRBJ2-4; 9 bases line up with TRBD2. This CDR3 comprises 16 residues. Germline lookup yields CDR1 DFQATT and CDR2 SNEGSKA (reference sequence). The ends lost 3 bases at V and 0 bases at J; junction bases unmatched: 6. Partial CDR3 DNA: TGCAGTGCTAGGTCCCTAGCGGGAAGAGCCAAAAACATT. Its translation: CSARSLAGRAKNI. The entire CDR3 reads CSARSLAGRAKNIQYF.

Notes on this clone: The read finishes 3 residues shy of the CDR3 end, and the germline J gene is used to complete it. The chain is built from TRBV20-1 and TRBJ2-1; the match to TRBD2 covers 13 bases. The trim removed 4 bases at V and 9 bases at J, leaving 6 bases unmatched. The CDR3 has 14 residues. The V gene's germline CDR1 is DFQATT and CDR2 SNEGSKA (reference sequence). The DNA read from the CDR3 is TGCAGTGCTAAACCGGGACTAGCGGGATCTGAG. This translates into CSAKPGLAGSE. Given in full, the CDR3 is CSAKPGLAGSEQFF.

The DNA read from the CDR3 is TGCGCCAGCAGAGTACCGGGACTAGCGGGATGCGGTGAG. Translated: CASRVPGLAGCGE. The CDR3, in full, reads CASRVPGLAGCGEQFF. The genes are TRBV10-1 and TRBJ2-1; 13 nucleotides line up with TRBD2. Sequencing ends 3 residues short of the CDR3 end; the germline J gene provides the rest. Trimming removed 6 bases from V and 9 bases from J; junction bases left unmatched: 11. CDR3 length: 16 amino acids. CDR1 and CDR2 (germline): WNHNN, SYGVQD (reference sequence).

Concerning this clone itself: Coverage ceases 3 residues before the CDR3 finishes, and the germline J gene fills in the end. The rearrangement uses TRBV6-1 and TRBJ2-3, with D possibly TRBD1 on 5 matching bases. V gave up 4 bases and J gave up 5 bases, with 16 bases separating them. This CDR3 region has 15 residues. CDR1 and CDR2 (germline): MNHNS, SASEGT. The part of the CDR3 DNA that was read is TGTGCCAGCAGTGGCAGGGCTTCGATGATAGATACG. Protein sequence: CASSGRASMIDT. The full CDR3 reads CASSGRASMIDTQYF.

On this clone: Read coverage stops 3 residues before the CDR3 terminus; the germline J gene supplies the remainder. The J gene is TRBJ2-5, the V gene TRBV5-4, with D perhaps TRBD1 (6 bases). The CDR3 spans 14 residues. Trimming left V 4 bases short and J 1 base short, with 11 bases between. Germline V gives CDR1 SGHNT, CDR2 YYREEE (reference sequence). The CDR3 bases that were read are TGTGCCAGCAGCGTCAGACAGGCCCAAGAGACC. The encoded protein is CASSVRQAQET. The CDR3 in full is CASSVRQAQETQYF.